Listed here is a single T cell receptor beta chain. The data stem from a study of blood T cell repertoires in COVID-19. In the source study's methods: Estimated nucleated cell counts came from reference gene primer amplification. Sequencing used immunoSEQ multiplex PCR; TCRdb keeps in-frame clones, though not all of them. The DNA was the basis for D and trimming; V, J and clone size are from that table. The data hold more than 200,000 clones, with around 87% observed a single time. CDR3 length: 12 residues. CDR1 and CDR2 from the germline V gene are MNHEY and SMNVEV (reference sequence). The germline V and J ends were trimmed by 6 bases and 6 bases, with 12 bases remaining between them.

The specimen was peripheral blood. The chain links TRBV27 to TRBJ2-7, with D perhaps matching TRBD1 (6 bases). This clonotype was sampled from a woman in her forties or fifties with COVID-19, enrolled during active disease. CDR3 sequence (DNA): TGTGCCAGCAGGACCGACAGGCTCGAGCAGTACTTC. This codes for CASRTDRLEQYF.